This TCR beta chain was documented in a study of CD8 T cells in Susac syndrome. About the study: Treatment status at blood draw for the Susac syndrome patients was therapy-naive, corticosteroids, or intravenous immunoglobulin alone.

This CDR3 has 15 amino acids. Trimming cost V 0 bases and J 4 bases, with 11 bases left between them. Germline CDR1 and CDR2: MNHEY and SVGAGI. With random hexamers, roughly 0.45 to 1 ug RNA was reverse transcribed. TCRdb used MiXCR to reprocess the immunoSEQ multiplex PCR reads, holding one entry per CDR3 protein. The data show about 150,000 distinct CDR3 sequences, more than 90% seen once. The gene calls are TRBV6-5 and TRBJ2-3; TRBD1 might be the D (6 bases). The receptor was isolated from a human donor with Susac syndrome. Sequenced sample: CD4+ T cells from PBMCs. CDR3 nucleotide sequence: TGTGCCAGCAGTTACTCCACAGGGTCCCCAGATACGCAGTATTTT. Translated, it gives CASSYSTGSPDTQYF.